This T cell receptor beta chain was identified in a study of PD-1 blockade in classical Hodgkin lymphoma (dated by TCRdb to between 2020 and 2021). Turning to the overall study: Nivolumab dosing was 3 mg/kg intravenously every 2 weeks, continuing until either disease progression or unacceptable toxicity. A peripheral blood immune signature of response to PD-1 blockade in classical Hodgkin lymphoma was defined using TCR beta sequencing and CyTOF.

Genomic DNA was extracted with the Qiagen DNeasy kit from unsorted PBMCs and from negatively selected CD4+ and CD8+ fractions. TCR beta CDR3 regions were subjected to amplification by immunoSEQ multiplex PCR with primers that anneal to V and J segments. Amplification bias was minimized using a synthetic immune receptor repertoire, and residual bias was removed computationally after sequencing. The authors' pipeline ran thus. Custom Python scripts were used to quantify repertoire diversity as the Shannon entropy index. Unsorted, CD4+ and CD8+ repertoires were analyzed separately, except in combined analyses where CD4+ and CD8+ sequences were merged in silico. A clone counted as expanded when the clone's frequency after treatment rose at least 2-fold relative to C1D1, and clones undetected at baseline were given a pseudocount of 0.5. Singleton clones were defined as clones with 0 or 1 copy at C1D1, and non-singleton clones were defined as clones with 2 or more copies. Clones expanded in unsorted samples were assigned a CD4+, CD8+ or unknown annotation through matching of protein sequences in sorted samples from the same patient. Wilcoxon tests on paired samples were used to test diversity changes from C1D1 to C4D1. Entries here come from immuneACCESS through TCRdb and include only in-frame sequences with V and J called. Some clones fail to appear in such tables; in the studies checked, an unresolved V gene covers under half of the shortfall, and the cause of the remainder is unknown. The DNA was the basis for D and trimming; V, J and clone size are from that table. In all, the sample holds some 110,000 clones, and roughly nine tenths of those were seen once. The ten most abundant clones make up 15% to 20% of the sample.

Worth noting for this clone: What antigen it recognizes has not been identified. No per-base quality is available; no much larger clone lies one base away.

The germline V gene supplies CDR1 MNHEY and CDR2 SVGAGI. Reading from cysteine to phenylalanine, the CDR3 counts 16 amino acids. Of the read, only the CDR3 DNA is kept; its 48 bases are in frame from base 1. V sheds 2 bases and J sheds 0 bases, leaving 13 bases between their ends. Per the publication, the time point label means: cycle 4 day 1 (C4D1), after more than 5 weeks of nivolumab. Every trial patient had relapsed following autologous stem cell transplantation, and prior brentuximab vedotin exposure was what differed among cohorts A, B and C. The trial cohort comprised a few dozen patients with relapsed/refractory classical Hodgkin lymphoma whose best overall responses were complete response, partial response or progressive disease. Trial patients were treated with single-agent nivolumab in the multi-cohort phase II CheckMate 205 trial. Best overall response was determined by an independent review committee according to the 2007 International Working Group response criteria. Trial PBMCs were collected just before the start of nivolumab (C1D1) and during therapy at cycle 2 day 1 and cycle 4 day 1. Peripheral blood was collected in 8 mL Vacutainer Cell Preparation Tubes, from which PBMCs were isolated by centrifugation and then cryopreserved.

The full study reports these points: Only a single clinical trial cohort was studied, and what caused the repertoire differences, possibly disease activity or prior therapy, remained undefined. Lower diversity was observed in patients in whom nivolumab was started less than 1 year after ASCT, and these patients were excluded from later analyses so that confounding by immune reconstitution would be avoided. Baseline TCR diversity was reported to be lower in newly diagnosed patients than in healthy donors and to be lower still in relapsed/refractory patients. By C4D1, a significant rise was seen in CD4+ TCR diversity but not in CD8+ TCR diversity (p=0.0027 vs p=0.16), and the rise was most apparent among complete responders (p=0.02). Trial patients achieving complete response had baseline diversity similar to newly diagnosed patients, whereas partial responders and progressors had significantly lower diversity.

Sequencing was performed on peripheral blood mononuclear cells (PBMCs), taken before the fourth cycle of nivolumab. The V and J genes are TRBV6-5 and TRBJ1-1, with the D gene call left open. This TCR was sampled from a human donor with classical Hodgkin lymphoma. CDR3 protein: CASSYTLSLMNTEAFF. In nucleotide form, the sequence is TGTGCCAGCAGTTACACTCTCTCACTCATGAACACTGAAGCTTTCTTT.